In its sample, the clone carrying this TCR beta chain was seen a few times. This sample stems from a study of blood T cells in healthy people across ages. The CDR3 is made up of 18 amino acids. Alongside a J-beta primer mix, a sample-barcoded 5' primer served in a second PCR lasting 7 to 11 cycles. TCRdb reprocessed the 5' RACE reads via MiXCR and lists one record per CDR3 protein. This sample has fewer than 800,000 distinct CDR3 sequences; around 21% occur once, and the top ten carry 3% to 4.5%. Every donor gave approximately 10 milliliters of peripheral blood. J is TRBJ1-6 and V is TRBV21-1; TRBD1, as called in the table, went unchecked against the DNA. TRBV21-1 is flagged as a pseudogene. What was sequenced was blood. This TCR was sampled from an older man in good health. The CDR3 nucleotides read TGTGCCAGCATTTCCCCCGCGCTGAGACAGTTCTATGATTCACCCCTCCACTTT. This gives the protein CASISPALRQFYDSPLHF.